This passage covers 27 T cell receptor beta chains from one sample sequenced in a study. TCRdb re-analysed the RT-PCR reads in MiXCR, keeping a single row per CDR3 protein. The repertoire holds approximately 720,000 distinct CDR3 sequences, with 14% as singletons. Source material: memory CD4+ T cells from blood. These receptor sequences come from a female donor in good health, serving as a healthy control.

This clonotype has ten or more counts. The chain combines TRBV5-1 with TRBJ2-2; 7 positions match TRBD1. Looked up from germline, CDR1 is SGHRS and CDR2 is YFSETQ. J lost 5 bases, V lost 2 bases, and 6 bases had no gene match. The CDR3 is 15 amino acids. The CDR3 DNA is TGCGCCAGCAGCTTACAGGGGAGAGGTACCGGGGAGCTGTTTTTT. Its translation is CASSLQGRGTGELFF.

This clonotype came up many times. The V gene is TRBV20-1, the J gene TRBJ2-4; 7 nucleotides line up with TRBD1. CDR1 and CDR2 from the germline V gene are DFQATT and SNEGSKA (reference sequence). The CDR3 is 15 amino acids. The J segment lost 3 bases and the V segment lost 5 bases, leaving 10 bases of the junction unmatched. CDR3 sequence (DNA): TGCAGTGCTGGCTCTCAGCCAGGGGGCAAAAACATTCAGTACTTC. This gives the protein CSAGSQPGGKNIQYF.

The J gene is TRBJ1-2, the V gene TRBV25-1; 9 bases match TRBD1. Germline V gene sequence: CDR1 MGHDK, CDR2 SYGVNS. CDR3 size: 17 residues. Trimming removed 4 bases from V and 7 bases from J; junction bases left unmatched: 16. The CDR3 sequence: CASSAEGDRAIMGGYTF. The CDR3 DNA follows: TGTGCCAGCAGTGCTGAGGGGGACAGGGCGATAATGGGTGGCTACACCTTC.

This clonotype was observed a single time. At one boundary the junction diverges from the germline segment, which might be a read error. The genes are TRBV5-5 and TRBJ1-1; unclear D gene. There are 16 residues in the CDR3. Looked up from germline, CDR1 is SGHKS and CDR2 is YYEKEE (reference sequence). CDR3 protein: CASSLEREDFNTVAFF. In nucleotides, the CDR3 is TGTGCCAGCAGCTTGGAAAGGGAAGACTTCAACACTGTAGCTTTCTTT. Together with reference TRBV5-5 and TRBJ1-1, the CDR3 gives the full variable domain: DAGVTQSPTHLIKTRGQQVTLRCSPISGHKSVSWYQQVLGQGPQFIFQYYEKEERGRGNFPDRFSARQFPNYSSELNVNALLLGDSALYLCASSLEREDFNTVAFFGQGTRLTVV.

About this clonotype itself: This may be a read error: a much more frequent sequence differs by one nucleotide. The chain recombines TRBV29-1 with TRBJ1-5, with 8 nucleotides matching TRBD1. From germline, CDR1 is SQVTM and CDR2 ANQGSEA. The CDR3 is 15 amino acids. The CDR3 coding sequence is TGCAGCGTCGCATTCGGACAGGGATTCAATCAGACCCAGCATTTT. Translated, it gives CSVAFGQGFNQTQHF.

In its sample, this clonotype was seen many times. The chain uses TRBV5-1 and TRBJ2-1; D is perhaps TRBD2 (5 bases). The CDR3 length is 14 residues. Trimming pared 0 bases from V and 8 bases from J, leaving 12 bases between. Germline-derived CDR1 and CDR2 are SGHRS and YFSETQ. CDR3 amino acids: CASSLAPGTDEQFF. For the CDR3, the DNA is TGCGCCAGCAGCTTGGCTCCGGGAACCGATGAGCAGTTCTTC.

There are many counts of this clonotype. This rearrangement joins TRBV7-2 to TRBJ1-6, with a weak D call TRBD1 (6 bases). CDR1 and CDR2 (germline): SGHTA, FQGNSA. The CDR3 has 13 residues. The V end was cut by 5 bases, the J end by 14 bases, with 16 bases between. CDR3 protein: CASSPEGGSALHF. The CDR3 DNA reads TGTGCCAGCAGCCCTGAGGGGGGCTCGGCCCTCCACTTT.

This clonotype has a count of ten or more. CDR3 DNA sequence: TGTGCCAGCAGGCGGGGGGTTGGCGCCGATACGCAGTATTTT. Translation gives CASRRGVGADTQYF. The rearrangement links TRBV27 to TRBJ2-3; TRBD2 matches 8 bases. This CDR3 is built from 14 residues. With V trimmed by 6 bases and J by 6 bases, 8 bases remained unmatched. The germline V gene encodes CDR1 MNHEY and CDR2 SMNVEV (reference sequence).

This clonotype was found many times. The chain employs TRBV7-2 and TRBJ2-4; D is perhaps TRBD2 (5 bases). The CDR3 loop spans 12 amino acids. Germline V gene lookup returns CDR1 SGHTA and CDR2 FQGNSA. V lost 1 base and J lost 13, with 11 bases in between. CDR3 nucleotide sequence: TGTGCCAGCAGCTTAGGAGGGCCCTCGCAGTACTTC. This codes for CASSLGGPSQYF.

The chain couples TRBV29-1 to TRBJ1-1; D not certain. Germline V CDR1 and CDR2: SQVTM, ANQGSEA. The CDR3 has 13 residues. The germline V and J ends were trimmed by 1 base and 0 bases, with 6 bases remaining between them. The CDR3 DNA reads as TGCAGCGTTGAAGTAGGGATGAACACTGAAGCTTTCTTT. Its protein product is CSVEVGMNTEAFF.

This chain connects TRBV7-9 to TRBJ1-2; D gene ambiguous. CDR1 is SEHNR and CDR2 is FQNEAQ in the germline V gene (reference sequence). Trimming took off 1 base at V and 4 bases at J, with 13 bases between the two ends. The CDR3 sequence is 15 residues long. This CDR3 reads CASSLDLDLVYGYTF. Written as DNA, the CDR3 is TGTGCCAGCAGCTTAGATCTTGACCTCGTCTATGGCTACACCTTC.

This clonotype has just a few counts. The chain uses TRBV5-1 and TRBJ2-7; weak D call: TRBD1 (5 bases). Trimming cost V 1 base and J 4 bases, with 15 bases left between them. In germline, CDR1 is SGHRS, CDR2 YFSETQ. The CDR3 contains 15 residues. The CDR3 here is CASSLIPGPPYEQYF. CDR3 in DNA: TGCGCCAGCAGCTTGATCCCAGGGCCCCCTTACGAGCAGTACTTC.

This clonotype was observed a handful of times. The chain has TRBV27 and TRBJ2-1; 7 nucleotides match TRBD1. The junction had 9 bases not matched to a gene; V was cut back by 9 bases and J by 4 bases. The length of the CDR3 is 14 residues. Germline V gene sequence: CDR1 MNHEY, CDR2 SMNVEV (reference sequence). The CDR3 DNA is TGTGCCAGTCAAGAGGGGGCGGAATACAATGAGCAGTTCTTC. It translates to CASQEGAEYNEQFF.

This clonotype was recorded only once. V is TRBV11-2 and J is TRBJ2-1, with TRBD1 matching over 8 bases. Unmatched junction bases numbered 10, after V lost 5 bases and J lost 7 bases. CDR3 length: 15 amino acids. CDR1 and CDR2 from the germline V gene are SGHAT and FQNNGV. DNA for the CDR3: TGTGCCAGCAGCCGAACCAGGGGGCAGGGGAATGAGCAGTTCTTC. Residues: CASSRTRGQGNEQFF. Together with reference TRBV11-2 and TRBJ2-1, the CDR3 gives the full variable domain: EAGVAQSPRYKIIEKRQSVAFWCNPISGHATLYWYQQILGQGPKLLIQFQNNGVVDDSQLPKDRFSAERLKGVDSTLKIQPAKLEDSAVYLCASSRTRGQGNEQFFGPGTRLTVL.

This clonotype appeared many times. The rearrangement links TRBV15 to TRBJ1-2; D remains unclear. Per germline, CDR1 LNHNV and CDR2 YYDKDF (reference sequence). With 0 bases removed from V and 8 bases from J, the gap between germline ends came to 10 bases. This CDR3 contains 13 residues. This chain's CDR3 is CATSRERESGYTF. As DNA, the CDR3 is TGTGCCACCAGCAGAGAGAGGGAGTCCGGCTACACCTTC.

The gene calls are TRBV7-6 and TRBJ2-3; 10 bases fit TRBD1. The CDR3 consists of 16 residues. CDR1 and CDR2 (germline): SGHVS, FNYEAQ. With V trimmed by 5 bases and J by 3 bases, 8 bases remained unmatched. CDR3 region: CASSKRRDRGTDTQYF. The CDR3 DNA sequence: TGTGCCAGCAGCAAGAGGAGGGACAGGGGAACAGATACGCAGTATTTT. Together with reference TRBV7-6 and TRBJ2-3, the CDR3 gives the full variable domain: GAGVSQSPRYKVTKRGQDVALRCDPISGHVSLYWYRQALGQGPEFLTYFNYEAQQDKSGLPNDRFSAERPEGSISTLTIQRTEQRDSAMYRCASSKRRDRGTDTQYFGPGTRLTVL.

The chain uses TRBV30 and TRBJ2-3; D remains unclear. CDR3 length equals 13 residues. The V gene's germline CDR1 is GTSNPN and CDR2 SVGIG (reference sequence). V was cut by 4 bases and J by 1 base, with 9 bases left in between. The CDR3 here is CAWMLGGTDTQYF. CDR3 DNA sequence: TGTGCCTGGATGTTAGGCGGCACAGATACGCAGTATTTT.

This clonotype was found many times. CDR3 in DNA: TGTGCCAGCAGTCGGGACACCTACGAGCAGTACTTC. It translates to CASSRDTYEQYF. This rearrangement joins TRBV6-5 to TRBJ2-7, with D possibly TRBD1 on 6 matching bases. The CDR3 runs 12 residues. Germline CDR1 is MNHEY and CDR2 is SVGAGI. V gave up 5 bases and J gave up 2 bases, with 7 bases separating them.

This rearrangement joins TRBV29-1 to TRBJ1-5; unclear D gene. There are 14 residues in the CDR3. Trimming took 7 bases from V and 3 from J, leaving 16 bases between them. Germline values: CDR1 SQVTM, CDR2 ANQGSEA. The CDR3 nucleotides are TGCAGCGCCACGGGCTCCGACATCAATCAGCCCCAGCATTTT. It is translated as CSATGSDINQPQHF.

This chain uses TRBV7-9 with TRBJ2-5; the D gene is possibly TRBD2 (5 bases). V shed 4 bases and J shed 5 bases, with 14 bases lying between them. This CDR3 contains 14 residues. Looked up from germline, CDR1 is SEHNR and CDR2 is FQNEAQ (reference sequence). The CDR3 coding sequence is TGTGCCAGCAGCTCACCAGAGGGAGTGGAGACCCAGTACTTC. Its protein is CASSSPEGVETQYF.

V usage is TRBV6-1 and J usage is TRBJ2-1; the match to TRBD2 covers 8 bases. J lost 5 bases, V lost 5 bases, and 8 bases had no gene match. Germline lookup yields CDR1 MNHNS and CDR2 SASEGT. The CDR3 covers 15 residues. Here the CDR3 DNA reads TGTGCCAGCAGTTCAGAAGCGGGAGCAAACAATGAGCAGTTCTTC. This gives the protein CASSSEAGANNEQFF.

This clonotype was seen a handful of times. The genes are TRBV27 and TRBJ2-1; D gene unclear. Trimming took off 2 bases at V and 4 bases at J, with 6 bases between the two ends. The CDR3 sequence is 13 residues long. The V gene's germline CDR1 is MNHEY and CDR2 SMNVEV (reference sequence). The CDR3 sequence is CASSLKRYNEQFF. The CDR3 coding sequence is TGTGCCAGCAGTTTAAAGAGATACAATGAGCAGTTCTTC.

This clonotype was counted at least ten times. V usage is TRBV12-3 or TRBV12-4 and J usage is TRBJ1-1, with TRBD1 matching over 8 bases. This CDR3 has 13 residues. The V gene end was trimmed by 7 bases and the J gene end by 12 bases; junction bases not matched to a gene: 13. The DNA for the CDR3 is TGTGCCAGCATCCCCACTCCAGGGGGCGCAACTTTCTTT. Its translation is CASIPTPGGATFF.

In this sample, this clonotype turned up many times. V usage is TRBV27 and J usage is TRBJ2-3, with 7 positions matching TRBD1. The CDR3 is made up of 14 amino acids. Unmatched junction bases numbered 3, after V lost 4 bases and J lost 2 bases. Looked up from germline, CDR1 is MNHEY and CDR2 is SMNVEV (reference sequence). Here the CDR3 DNA reads TGTGCCAGCAGTTGGGGACAGATCACAGATACGCAGTATTTT. Protein sequence: CASSWGQITDTQYF.

This clonotype was observed many times. The rearrangement uses TRBV5-6 and TRBJ2-3; unclear D gene. Germline V lookup: CDR1 SGHDT, CDR2 YYEEEE. With 5 bases removed from V and 2 bases from J, the gap between germline ends came to 12 bases. CDR3 length: 14 residues. The CDR3 sequence: CASSDYSSTDTQYF. The CDR3, as DNA: TGTGCCAGCAGTGATTACAGCTCCACAGATACGCAGTATTTT.

Written as DNA, the CDR3 is TGCAGTGCCGAACAGGGATCCTTTTCCTCTGGGGCCAACGTCCTGACTTTC. This codes for CSAEQGSFSSGANVLTF. The chain uses TRBV20-1 and TRBJ2-6, with D possibly matching TRBD1 (6 bases). The CDR3 has 17 residues. Trimming took off 6 bases at V and 0 bases at J, with 18 bases between the two ends. CDR1 and CDR2 from the germline V gene are DFQATT and SNEGSKA (reference sequence).

The genes are TRBV12-3 or TRBV12-4 and TRBJ2-3; maybe TRBD2 (7 bases). V gave up 0 bases and J gave up 5 bases, with 12 bases separating them. This CDR3 comprises 15 residues. CDR3 bases: TGTGCCAGCAGTTTAGCGGGGGGGCATGGAGATACGCAGTATTTT. This codes for CASSLAGGHGDTQYF.